This T cell receptor (beta chain) appears in the sequencing data of a study of breast tumors, draining lymph nodes, adjacent tissues. About this clonotype: Its target is unknown.

Germline V gene data show CDR1 as MDHEN and CDR2 as SYDVKM. J gave up 4 bases and V 6 bases, and 11 bases lay outside the gene matches. The CDR3 spans 16 residues. TCRdb passed the multiplex PCR reads through MiXCR, listing each CDR3 protein once. The sample has about 89,000 distinct CDR3 sequences; around 29% are singletons. Study-wide results and caveats: Tumors had less TCR diversity than lymph nodes, more than nontumor tissue.

The lymph nodes were axillary draining lymph nodes from breast cancer patients. This chain links TRBV28 with TRBJ2-7, with 11 positions matching TRBD1. Sequences were obtained from axillary lymph node tissue. This clonotype was sampled from a female donor with breast cancer. Some clones in this sample may be carry-over from other donors' samples. The CDR3: CASRTPSGQGAYEQYF. In nucleotides, the CDR3 is TGTGCCAGCAGAACCCCCTCTGGACAGGGGGCTTACGAGCAGTACTTC.